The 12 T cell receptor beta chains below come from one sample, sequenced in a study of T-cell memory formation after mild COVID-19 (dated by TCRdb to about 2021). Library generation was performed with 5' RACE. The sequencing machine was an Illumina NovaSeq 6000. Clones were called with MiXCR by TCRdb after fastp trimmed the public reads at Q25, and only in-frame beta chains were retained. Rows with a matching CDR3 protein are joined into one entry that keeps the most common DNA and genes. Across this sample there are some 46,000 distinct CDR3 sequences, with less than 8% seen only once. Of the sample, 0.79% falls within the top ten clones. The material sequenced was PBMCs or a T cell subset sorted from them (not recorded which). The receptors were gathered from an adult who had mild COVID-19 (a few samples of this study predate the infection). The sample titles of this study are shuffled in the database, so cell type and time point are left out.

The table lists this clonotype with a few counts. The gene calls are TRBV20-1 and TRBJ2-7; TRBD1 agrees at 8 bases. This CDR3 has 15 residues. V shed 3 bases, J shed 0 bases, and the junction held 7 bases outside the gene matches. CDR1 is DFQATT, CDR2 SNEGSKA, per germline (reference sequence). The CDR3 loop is CSARAWTGSSYEQYF. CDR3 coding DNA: TGCAGTGCTAGGGCCTGGACAGGGTCCTCCTACGAGCAGTACTTC.

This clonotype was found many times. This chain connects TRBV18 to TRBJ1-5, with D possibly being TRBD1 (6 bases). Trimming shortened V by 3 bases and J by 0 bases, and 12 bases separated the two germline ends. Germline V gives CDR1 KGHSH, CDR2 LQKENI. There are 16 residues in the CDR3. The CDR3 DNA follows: TGTGCCAGCTCACCGGGGGCCCTTTTTAGCAATCAGCCCCAGCATTTT. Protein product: CASSPGALFSNQPQHF.

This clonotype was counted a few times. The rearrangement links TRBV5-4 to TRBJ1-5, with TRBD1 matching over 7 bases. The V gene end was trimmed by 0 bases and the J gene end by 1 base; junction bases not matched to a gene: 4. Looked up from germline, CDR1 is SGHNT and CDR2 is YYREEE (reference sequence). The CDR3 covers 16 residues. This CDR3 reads CASSLAGQLSNQPQHF. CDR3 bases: TGTGCCAGCAGCTTGGCGGGACAGCTGAGCAATCAGCCCCAGCATTTT.

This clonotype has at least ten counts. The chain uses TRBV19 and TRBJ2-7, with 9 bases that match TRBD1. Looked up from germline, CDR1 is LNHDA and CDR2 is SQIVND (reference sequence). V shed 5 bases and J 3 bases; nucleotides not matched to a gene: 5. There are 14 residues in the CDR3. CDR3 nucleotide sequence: TGTGCCAGTAGTCGTAGGGACAGGGTCTACGAGCAGTACTTC. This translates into CASSRRDRVYEQYF.

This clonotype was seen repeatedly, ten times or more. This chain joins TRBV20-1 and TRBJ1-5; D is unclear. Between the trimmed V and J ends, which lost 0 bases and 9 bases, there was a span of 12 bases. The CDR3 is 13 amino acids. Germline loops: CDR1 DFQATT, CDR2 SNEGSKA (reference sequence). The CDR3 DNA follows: TGCAGTGCTAGAGACCGGATTATCGGGCCCCAGCATTTT. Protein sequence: CSARDRIIGPQHF.

The CDR3 region is CASRETGTGLGNTIYF. CDR3 sequence (DNA): TGTGCCAGCAGGGAGACCGGGACAGGGCTTGGAAACACCATATATTTT. This rearrangement joins TRBV2 to TRBJ1-3, with 9 bases that match TRBD1. The CDR3 spans 16 residues. V gave up 6 bases and J gave up 3 bases; unmatched junction bases: 9. The germline gives CDR1 SNHLY, CDR2 FYNNEI.

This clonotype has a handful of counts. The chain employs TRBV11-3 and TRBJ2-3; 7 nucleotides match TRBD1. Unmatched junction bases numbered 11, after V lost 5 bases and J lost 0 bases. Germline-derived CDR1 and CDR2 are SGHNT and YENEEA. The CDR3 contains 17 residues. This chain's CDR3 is CASSRRKGTASTDTQYF. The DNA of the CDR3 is TGTGCCAGCAGCCGAAGAAAAGGGACAGCTAGCACAGATACGCAGTATTTT. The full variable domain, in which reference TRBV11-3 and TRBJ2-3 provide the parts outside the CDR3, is EAGVVQSPRYKIIEKKQPVAFWCNPISGHNTLYWYLQNLGQGPELLIRYENEEAVDDSQLPKDRFSAERLKGVDSTLKIQPAELGDSAVYLCASSRRKGTASTDTQYFGPGTRLTVL.

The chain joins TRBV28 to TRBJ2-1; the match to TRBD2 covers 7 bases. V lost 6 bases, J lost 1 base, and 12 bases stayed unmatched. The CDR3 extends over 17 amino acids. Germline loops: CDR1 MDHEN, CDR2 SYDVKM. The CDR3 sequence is CASSGNYGRTSYNEQFF. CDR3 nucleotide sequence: TGTGCCAGCAGCGGAAATTACGGGAGGACATCCTACAATGAGCAGTTCTTC.

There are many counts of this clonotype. CDR3 amino acids: CASSRKAGTGGYEQYF. The DNA of the CDR3 is TGTGCCAGCAGCCGCAAGGCCGGGACAGGAGGTTACGAGCAGTACTTC. The chain carries TRBV3-1 and TRBJ2-7; 8 positions agree with TRBD1. This CDR3 is 16 amino acids long. V trimming: 4 bases; J trimming: 4 bases; junction bases outside the gene matches: 12. Per germline, CDR1 LGHDT and CDR2 YNNKEL (reference sequence).

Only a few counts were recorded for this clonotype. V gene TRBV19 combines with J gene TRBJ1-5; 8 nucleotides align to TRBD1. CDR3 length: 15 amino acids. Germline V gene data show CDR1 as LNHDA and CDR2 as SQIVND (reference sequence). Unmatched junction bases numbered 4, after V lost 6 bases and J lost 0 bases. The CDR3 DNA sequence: TGTGCCAGTAGCTCGACAGGGGTTAGCAATCAGCCCCAGCATTTT. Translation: CASSSTGVSNQPQHF.

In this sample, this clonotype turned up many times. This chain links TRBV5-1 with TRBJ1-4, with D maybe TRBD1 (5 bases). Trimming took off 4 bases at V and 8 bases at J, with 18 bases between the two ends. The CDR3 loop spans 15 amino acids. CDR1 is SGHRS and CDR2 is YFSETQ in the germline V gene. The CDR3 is CASSVPQGGNEKLFF. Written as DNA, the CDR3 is TGCGCCAGCAGCGTACCTCAGGGAGGCAACGAAAAACTGTTTTTT.

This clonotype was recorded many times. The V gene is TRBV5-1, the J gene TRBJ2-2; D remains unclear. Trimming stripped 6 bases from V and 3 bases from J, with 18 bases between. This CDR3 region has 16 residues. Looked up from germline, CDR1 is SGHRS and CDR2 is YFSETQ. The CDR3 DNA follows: TGCGCCAGCACCCTAAATGCAGGTTGGGACACCGGGGAGCTGTTTTTT. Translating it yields CASTLNAGWDTGELFF.